These 9 T cell receptor beta chains originate from one sample sequenced in a study of blood T cell repertoires in COVID-19. Sequencing was performed with immunoSEQ multiplex PCR; in TCRdb, only in-frame clones are kept and a portion is missing. This sample has roughly 250,000 clones, with 70% to 85% found just once. Sequenced: peripheral blood. The source is an elderly woman with acute or convalescent COVID-19.

The V call is TRBV20-1, the J call TRBJ2-1; the D is unclear. Germline V gives CDR1 DFQATT, CDR2 SNEGSKA (reference sequence). CDR3 length: 11 residues. Trimming removed 0 bases at V and 14 bases at J, with 11 bases between. The CDR3 nucleotides are TGCAGTGCTAGAGATGAACGGGTGGAGTTCTTC. Amino acids: CSARDERVEFF.

In nucleotides, the CDR3 is TGTGCCAGCAGTGTGACAGGCAGCAATCAGCCCCAGCATTTT. As protein: CASSVTGSNQPQHF. J is TRBJ1-5 and V is TRBV28; tentative D call: TRBD1 (6 bases). Germline CDR1 MDHEN, CDR2 SYDVKM. Trimming took 5 bases from V and 1 from J, leaving 9 bases between them. The CDR3 has 14 residues.

The chain links TRBV4-2 to TRBJ1-5, with 7 bases fitting TRBD1. The CDR3 loop spans 15 amino acids. From germline, CDR1 is LGHNA and CDR2 YNFKEQ. V lost 0 bases to trimming and J lost 5 bases; unmatched junction nucleotides: 4. CDR3 coding DNA: TGTGCCAGCAGCCAAGATAGGGGACAGTATCAGCCCCAGCATTTT. Amino acid sequence: CASSQDRGQYQPQHF.

The rearrangement joins TRBV4-1 to TRBJ1-1; 7 bases are a match to TRBD1. The CDR3 runs 15 residues. V shed 5 bases, J shed 1 base, and the junction held 7 bases outside the gene matches. Germline values: CDR1 MGHRA, CDR2 YSYEKL. CDR3 bases: TGCGCCAGCAGCTACCGGCAGGGGGAGAACACTGAAGCTTTCTTT. This gives the protein CASSYRQGENTEAFF.

J is TRBJ1-2 and V is TRBV28; no firm D call. CDR1 MDHEN and CDR2 SYDVKM come from the germline V gene. The CDR3 extends over 15 amino acids. V lost 6 bases and J 4 bases, leaving 18 bases between the germline ends. CDR3 bases: TGTGCCAGCAGACAGTTAGGAGGTCTCATCTATGGCTACACCTTC. Protein product: CASRQLGGLIYGYTF.

This clone was detected only a few times. This chain connects TRBV7-8 to TRBJ2-7; 8 nucleotides line up with TRBD2. This CDR3 is 14 amino acids long. CDR1 and CDR2 from the germline V gene are SGHVS and FQNEAQ. The V segment lost 3 bases and the J segment 2 bases; nucleotides outside the gene matches: 3. CDR3 nucleotide sequence: TGTGCCAGCAGCTTGCGGGGGGCCCCCTACGAGCAGTACTTC. It yields the protein CASSLRGAPYEQYF. Drawing the rest from reference TRBV7-8 and TRBJ2-7, the complete variable domain is GAGVSQSPRYKVAKRGQDVALRCDPISGHVSLFWYQQALGQGPEFLTYFQNEAQLDKSGLPSDRFFAERPEGSVSTLKIQRTQQEDSAVYLCASSLRGAPYEQYFGPGTRLTVT.

The chain uses TRBV6-6 and TRBJ2-1, with TRBD2 matching over 11 bases. The CDR3 covers 15 residues. V lost 5 bases to trimming and J lost 4 bases; unmatched junction nucleotides: 4. Germline CDR1 reads MNHNY; CDR2 reads SVGAGI (reference sequence). The CDR3 region is CASSKRTSGYNEQFF. Here the CDR3 DNA reads TGTGCCAGCAGTAAAAGGACTAGCGGGTACAATGAGCAGTTCTTC.

This clone was picked up one time. The CDR3, as DNA: TGTGCCAGCAGCTTAGCGCTGGCAGGTGAAGCTTTCTTT. Translated, it gives CASSLALAGEAFF. V usage is TRBV7-2 and J usage is TRBJ1-1; the D is unclear. The CDR3 has 13 amino acids. The germline V and J ends were trimmed by 0 bases and 7 bases, with 9 bases remaining between them. CDR1 and CDR2 (germline): SGHTA, FQGNSA.

J is TRBJ2-2 and V is TRBV28; D is perhaps TRBD2 (5 bases). Germline V gene sequence: CDR1 MDHEN, CDR2 SYDVKM. The CDR3 has 14 residues. V lost 3 bases to trimming and J lost 1 base, with 6 bases between them. In DNA, the CDR3 is TGTGCCAGCAGTTTGGGAGAGAACACCGGGGAGCTGTTTTTT. It codes for CASSLGENTGELFF.